The clone carrying this T cell receptor (beta chain) appeared many times. Specified time point: pre-sensitization, week 0. The treatment here: therapeutic diphenylcyclopropenone sensitization with weekly scalp DPC. Germline V CDR1 and CDR2: MDHEN, SYDVKM. V lost 2 bases, J lost 3 bases, and 13 bases lay in between. The CDR3 consists of 15 residues. This entry belongs to a study of human T cells and chemical hapten exposure. In TCRdb, the RACE reads were re-called with MiXCR into one record per CDR3 protein. The sample contains tens of thousands of distinct CDR3 sequences, 9.5% to 12% of which appear only once.

This chain uses TRBV28 with TRBJ1-1; D gene ambiguous. Material: whole blood, obtained in connection with sensitization to the hapten diphenylcyclopropenone (DPC). This clonotype was obtained from a woman between 45 and 65 years old with alopecia areata. Some clones in this sample may be carry-over from other donors' samples. DNA for the CDR3: TGTGCCAGCAGTTTACTCCCGGCAGCCTACACTGAAGCTTTCTTT. Amino acids: CASSLLPAAYTEAFF.